At least ten counts were recorded for the clone carrying this TCR beta chain. This sample is drawn from a study of HIV-infected patients and healthy controls. MiXCR was run by TCRdb on the 5' RACE reads, yielding one entry per CDR3 protein. The repertoire holds more than 60,000 distinct CDR3 sequences, with over 15% as singletons. This CDR3 has 15 amino acids. Germline V gene data show CDR1 as SGHNT and CDR2 as YYREEE (reference sequence). V was trimmed by 5 bases and J by 0 bases, leaving 12 bases between them. Sequencing used CD4+ T cells from blood. This sequence originates from a human donor in good health. The V and J genes are TRBV5-4 and TRBJ1-3, with D unclear. Written as DNA, the CDR3 is TGTGCCAGCAGGGAGGGCCCCGGCTCTGGAAACACCATATATTTT. It specifies CASREGPGSGNTIYF.